The present T cell receptor beta chain was sequenced within a study of CD8 T cells in ankylosing spondylitis. Broader study findings: A subset of motif variants has previously been described in the synovial fluid and blood of reactive arthritis.

A quantitative 5'-RACE method, one with molecular barcodes, was used to make TCR beta libraries. TCRdb reprocessed the 5' RACE reads via MiXCR and lists one record per CDR3 protein. The sample yields around 250,000 distinct CDR3 sequences, 18% seen once. This clonotype was picked up one time. Its cognate antigen is unknown. V shed 3 bases, J shed 6 bases, and the junction held 7 bases outside the gene matches. Germline loops: CDR1 SGDLS, CDR2 YYNGEE. CDR3 length equals 15 residues. Material for sequencing was blood, either unsorted or a sorted T cell fraction (not recorded which). The receptor's source is a male donor with ankylosing spondylitis or in good health (not recorded which). The V call is TRBV9, the J call TRBJ1-1; 11 bases map to TRBD1. Written as DNA, the CDR3 is TGTGCCAGCAGCGGGACAGGGGGCGGGACGGCTGAAGCTTTCTTT. Its translation is CASSGTGGGTAEAFF.